The 32 T cell receptor beta chains presented below share a single source sample, sequenced in a study of blood T cell repertoires in COVID-19. The assay was immunoSEQ multiplex PCR, and TCRdb's table has in-frame clones only and misses some. Of more than 45,000 clones listed, around 90% are singletons. The sequenced sample was peripheral blood. Receptor source: a human donor with active COVID-19. The donor label of this sample is uncertain.

The V call is TRBV3-1 (or the pseudogene TRBV3-2), the J call TRBJ2-2, with TRBD1 identical over 12 bases. Germline assignment: CDR1 LGHDT and CDR2 YNNKEL (reference sequence). This CDR3 is 15 amino acids long. Trimming cost V 6 bases and J 4 bases; bases outside gene matches: 3. In DNA, the CDR3 is TGTGCCAGCAGGACGGGACAGGGGGCCACCGGGGAGCTGTTTTTT. It yields the protein CASRTGQGATGELFF.

This chain joins TRBV5-1 and TRBJ2-5, with D perhaps matching TRBD2 (6 bases). Trimming shortened V by 1 base and J by 4 bases, and 14 bases separated the two germline ends. The CDR3 extends over 15 amino acids. Germline V gene lookup returns CDR1 SGHRS and CDR2 YFSETQ. CDR3 sequence: CASSLSSGRGETQYF. CDR3 nucleotides: TGCGCCAGCAGCTTGAGTTCCGGGAGAGGAGAGACCCAGTACTTC.

This clone has a handful of counts. J is TRBJ1-5 and V is TRBV27, with no clear D. Trimming removed 0 bases from V and 6 bases from J, with 12 bases in between. CDR1 is MNHEY, CDR2 SMNVEV, per germline (reference sequence). This CDR3 has 15 amino acids. Here the CDR3 reads CASSLSSFPGQPQHF. CDR3 sequence (DNA): TGTGCCAGCAGTTTATCTTCATTTCCCGGTCAGCCCCAGCATTTT.

This clone has a handful of counts. This chain uses TRBV7-9 with TRBJ2-7; the match to TRBD2 covers 7 bases. Germline CDR1 is SEHNR and CDR2 is FQNEAQ (reference sequence). The CDR3 has 14 amino acids. The V segment lost 5 bases and the J segment 5 bases; nucleotides outside the gene matches: 9. This CDR3 reads CASSPWEGKDEQYF. CDR3 coding DNA: TGTGCCAGCAGCCCCTGGGAGGGGAAGGACGAGCAGTACTTC.

The rearrangement uses TRBV30 and TRBJ2-5; D unclear. CDR3 length: 13 residues. Germline assignment: CDR1 GTSNPN and CDR2 SVGIG (reference sequence). V lost 0 bases and J lost 5, with 10 bases in between. The CDR3 bases are TGTGCCTGGAGTGTACTGTTTGGTGAGACCCAGTACTTC. This sequence encodes CAWSVLFGETQYF.

J is TRBJ2-2 and V is TRBV4-2, with TRBD2 as a possible D gene (5 bases). Germline CDR1 reads LGHNA; CDR2 reads YNFKEQ. This CDR3 has 16 residues. V lost 0 bases to trimming and J lost 3 bases, with 11 bases between them. DNA of the CDR3: TGTGCCAGCAGCCAAGAGGCTAGCACTTACACCGGGGAGCTGTTTTTT. It codes for CASSQEASTYTGELFF.

The V gene is TRBV29-1, the J gene TRBJ1-2; TRBD1 aligns across 9 bases. Germline V CDR1 and CDR2: SQVTM, ANQGSEA. This CDR3 has 14 residues. V gave up 0 bases and J gave up 8 bases; unmatched junction bases: 7. This chain's CDR3 is CSVEEGQGEGGYTF. The CDR3 DNA sequence: TGCAGCGTTGAAGAGGGACAGGGAGAAGGAGGCTACACCTTC.

The rearrangement uses TRBV10-3 and TRBJ2-7; D gene unclear. The CDR3 has 13 amino acids. The germline CDR1 and CDR2 sequences are ENHRY and SYGVKD. V dropped 2 bases and J dropped 6 bases, with 11 bases sitting between them. DNA of the CDR3: TGTGCCATCAGTGAGATCGGTAGTGCCGAGCAGTACTTC. Translated, it gives CAISEIGSAEQYF.

The J gene is TRBJ1-6, the V gene TRBV7-2; maybe TRBD1 (6 bases). The germline gives CDR1 SGHTA, CDR2 FQGNSA. There are 19 residues in the CDR3. The germline V and J ends were trimmed by 0 bases and 7 bases, with 22 bases remaining between them. The CDR3 DNA follows: TGTGCCAGCAGCTTAGCGTCAAGAACTACCGGGACACGCAATTCACCCCTCCACTTT. Encoded protein: CASSLASRTTGTRNSPLHF.

The chain links TRBV7-9 to TRBJ2-7, with 12 bases aligning to TRBD1. The germline CDR1 and CDR2 sequences are SEHNR and FQNEAQ (reference sequence). The CDR3 spans 14 residues. The V and J ends lost 5 bases and 6 bases, in that order; junction bases with no gene match: 5. CDR3 residues: CASSTRDRGREQYF. DNA for the CDR3: TGTGCCAGCAGCACCAGGGACAGGGGGCGCGAGCAGTACTTC.

This chain joins TRBV15 and TRBJ1-2; D unclear. This CDR3 has 13 amino acids. V was pared by 3 bases and J by 1 base, with 6 bases between. Germline V gives CDR1 LNHNV, CDR2 YYDKDF (reference sequence). CDR3 amino acids: CATSSEDNYGYTF. CDR3 DNA: TGTGCCACCAGCAGTGAGGATAACTATGGCTACACCTTC.

This CDR3 reads CASSPFYEQYF. The DNA for the CDR3 is TGTGCCAGCAGTCCCTTCTACGAGCAGTACTTC. This chain links TRBV28 with TRBJ2-7; D gene uncertain. The CDR3 is made up of 11 amino acids. The V end lost 5 bases, the J end lost 3 bases, and 5 bases lay between the germline ends. Germline V lookup: CDR1 MDHEN, CDR2 SYDVKM.

The V gene is TRBV7-8, the J gene TRBJ2-7; a weak D match, TRBD1 (6 bases). Germline V CDR1 and CDR2: SGHVS, FQNEAQ. This CDR3 is built from 13 residues. With 4 bases removed from V and 0 bases from J, the gap between germline ends came to 7 bases. CDR3 sequence (DNA): TGTGCCAGCAGCTACAGGGTCTCCTACGAGCAGTACTTC. It translates to CASSYRVSYEQYF.

The chain uses TRBV5-5 and TRBJ1-1; no reliable D call. Germline V gene lookup returns CDR1 SGHKS and CDR2 YYEKEE (reference sequence). V lost 0 bases, J lost 3 bases, and 12 bases lay in between. This CDR3 has 15 amino acids. The DNA of the CDR3 is TGTGCCAGCAGCTTGGACATCAGGAGGGACACTGAAGCTTTCTTT. It codes for CASSLDIRRDTEAFF. The full variable domain, in which reference TRBV5-5 and TRBJ1-1 provide the parts outside the CDR3, is DAGVTQSPTHLIKTRGQQVTLRCSPISGHKSVSWYQQVLGQGPQFIFQYYEKEERGRGNFPDRFSARQFPNYSSELNVNALLLGDSALYLCASSLDIRRDTEAFFGQGTRLTVV.

The rearrangement links TRBV6-2 or TRBV6-3 to TRBJ2-1; unclear D gene. The germline V gene encodes CDR1 MNHEY and CDR2 SVGEGT. V lost 1 base to trimming and J lost 8 bases, with 3 bases between them. The CDR3 is made up of 11 amino acids. CDR3: CASSYFDEQFF. The CDR3 region has the DNA TGTGCCAGCAGTTACTTCGATGAGCAGTTCTTC.

This chain joins TRBV28 and TRBJ1-2; D may be TRBD1 (6 bases). In germline, CDR1 is MDHEN, CDR2 SYDVKM. The CDR3 extends over 16 amino acids. V was cut by 4 bases and J by 0 bases, with 15 bases left in between. Written as DNA, the CDR3 is TGTGCCAGCAGTTCCGCAGGGGCTACCGCTAACTATGGCTACACCTTC. It codes for CASSSAGATANYGYTF.

The chain carries TRBV5-6 and TRBJ1-5, with 7 bases identical to TRBD1. The CDR3 is 17 residues long. Germline loops: CDR1 SGHDT, CDR2 YYEEEE. The J segment lost 5 bases and the V segment lost 5 bases, leaving 16 bases of the junction unmatched. This CDR3 is CASSSRLQTGLHQPQHF. The CDR3 nucleotides are TGTGCCAGCAGTTCCCGCCTCCAGACAGGGTTACATCAGCCCCAGCATTTT.

On this clone itself: An end of the junction does not agree with germline; a read error may underlie this. V is TRBV7-7 and J is TRBJ2-5; D gene ambiguous. The germline V gene encodes CDR1 SSHAT and CDR2 FNYEAQ (reference sequence). The CDR3 extends over 14 amino acids. CDR3 loop: CASSPGWAGETQYF. The CDR3 DNA reads TGTGCTAGCAGCCCTGGGTGGGCTGGAGAGACCCAGTACTTC.

This chain joins TRBV12-5 and TRBJ2-1; 9 bases match TRBD2. Germline values: CDR1 LGHNT, CDR2 FRNRAP. V dropped 2 bases and J dropped 2; count of bases not matched to a gene: 16. The CDR3 consists of 20 residues. CDR3 nucleotide sequence: TGTGCTAGTGGTTTGAAAGGTGCGGGGGGGATTCTCAGGGCCTACAATGAGCAGTTCTTC. It encodes CASGLKGAGGILRAYNEQFF.

This chain connects TRBV6-6 to TRBJ2-7; D is possibly TRBD2 (5 bases). Germline V gives CDR1 MNHNY, CDR2 SVGAGI (reference sequence). The length of the CDR3 is 13 residues. With 8 bases removed from V and 1 base from J, the gap between germline ends came to 12 bases. The CDR3 nucleotides read TGTGCCAGCTGCCAGCGGATATCCTACGAGCAGTACTTC. It codes for CASCQRISYEQYF.

V usage is TRBV11-3 and J usage is TRBJ2-2; D is unresolved. The CDR3 is made up of 13 amino acids. Trimming pared 8 bases from V and 1 base from J, leaving 8 bases between. Germline V CDR1 and CDR2: SGHNT, YENEEA. CDR3 residues: CASGSENTGELFF. The DNA of the CDR3 is TGTGCCAGCGGTTCAGAGAACACCGGGGAGCTGTTTTTT.

V usage is TRBV5-5 and J usage is TRBJ1-4; D is perhaps TRBD1 (6 bases). Germline CDR1 is SGHKS and CDR2 is YYEKEE (reference sequence). This CDR3 is built from 15 residues. V was cut by 4 bases and J by 5 bases, with 15 bases left in between. The chain's CDR3 is CASSPSTGPNEKLFF. CDR3 sequence (DNA): TGTGCCAGCAGCCCGTCGACAGGCCCGAATGAAAAACTGTTTTTT.

The CDR3 DNA reads TGTGCCAGCAGTACCGGTGACAGTAGCTCCTACGAGCAGTACTTC. Protein: CASSTGDSSSYEQYF. The chain uses TRBV28 and TRBJ2-7; D might be TRBD1 (5 bases). Germline CDR1 and CDR2: MDHEN and SYDVKM. The CDR3 runs to 15 residues. With 5 bases removed from V and 0 bases from J, the gap between germline ends came to 14 bases.

The rearrangement joins TRBV9 to TRBJ1-4; 10 positions agree with TRBD1. The CDR3 runs to 16 residues. Germline V gives CDR1 SGDLS, CDR2 YYNGEE. V lost 3 bases to trimming and J lost 2 bases; unmatched junction nucleotides: 4. Here the CDR3 DNA reads TGTGCCAGCAGCGAATGGACAGGGGGGACTAATGAAAAACTGTTTTTT. Protein sequence: CASSEWTGGTNEKLFF. The full variable domain, rest sourced from reference TRBV9 and TRBJ1-4, is DSGVTQTPKHLITATGQRVTLRCSPRSGDLSVYWYQQSLDQGLQFLIQYYNGEERAKGNILERFSAQQFPDLHSELNLSSLELGDSALYFCASSEWTGGTNEKLFFGSGTQLSVL.

CDR3 sequence reads: CASSQEGPEAFF. The CDR3 DNA reads TGCGCCAGCAGCCAAGAGGGCCCTGAAGCTTTCTTT. The rearrangement uses TRBV4-1 and TRBJ1-1, with D unresolved. Trimming stripped 0 bases from V and 6 bases from J, with 5 bases between. CDR3 length: 12 amino acids. Germline V lookup: CDR1 MGHRA, CDR2 YSYEKL.

The chain uses TRBV7-9 and TRBJ2-4; TRBD2 aligns across 8 bases. Trimming removed 4 bases from V and 0 bases from J; junction bases left unmatched: 2. The CDR3 covers 15 residues. Germline V lookup: CDR1 SEHNR, CDR2 FQNEAQ (reference sequence). CDR3 loop: CASSSGGVAKNIQYF. In nucleotides, the CDR3 is TGTGCCAGCAGCTCCGGGGGGGTAGCCAAAAACATTCAGTACTTC.

The J gene is TRBJ1-1, the V gene TRBV5-1, with 8 bases lining up with TRBD1. The CDR3 covers 15 residues. Germline loops: CDR1 SGHRS, CDR2 YFSETQ. V shed 2 bases, J shed 4 bases, and the junction held 7 bases outside the gene matches. As DNA, the CDR3 is TGCGCCAGCAGCTTACAGGGGGTTCGGGGCACTGAAGCTTTCTTT. Amino acids: CASSLQGVRGTEAFF.

The rearrangement joins TRBV9 to TRBJ2-1, with TRBD2 as a possible D gene (7 bases). Per germline, CDR1 SGDLS and CDR2 YYNGEE. This CDR3 region has 13 residues. With 3 bases removed from V and 8 bases from J, the gap between germline ends came to 12 bases. CDR3 sequence: CASSDWGGDEQFF. The CDR3 bases are TGTGCCAGCAGCGACTGGGGGGGCGATGAGCAGTTCTTC.

The V and J genes are TRBV27 and TRBJ2-2; TRBD2 aligns across 11 bases. CDR3 length equals 13 residues. V shed 8 bases, J shed 6 bases, and the junction held 2 bases outside the gene matches. Germline V gene sequence: CDR1 MNHEY, CDR2 SMNVEV (reference sequence). The DNA of the CDR3 is TGTGCCAGCGGACTAGCGGGCCCCGGGGAGCTGTTTTTT. The encoded protein is CASGLAGPGELFF.

In its sample, this clone was seen once. The chain uses TRBV5-8 and TRBJ1-2, with D possibly TRBD1 on 5 matching bases. Deletions cut 5 bases from V and 0 bases from J, with 14 bases between. The germline V gene encodes CDR1 SGHTS and CDR2 YDEGEE. There are 15 residues in the CDR3. As DNA, the CDR3 is TGTGCCAGCAGATTTGGGGGGGTGACTAACTATGGCTACACCTTC. It translates to CASRFGGVTNYGYTF.

The V and J genes are TRBV7-6 and TRBJ2-3, with D tentatively TRBD2 (7 bases). CDR1 is SGHVS and CDR2 is FNYEAQ in the germline V gene. The CDR3 totals 16 residues. With 2 bases removed from V and 6 bases from J, the gap between germline ends came to 18 bases. CDR3 loop: CASSLMAGQAGDTQYF. In DNA form, the CDR3 reads TGTGCCAGCAGCTTAATGGCGGGACAAGCGGGGGATACGCAGTATTTT.

V is TRBV5-6 and J is TRBJ2-7; D perhaps matches TRBD1 (6 bases). This CDR3 region has 13 residues. Trimming took 5 bases from V and 5 from J, leaving 14 bases between them. The germline V gene has CDR1 SGHDT and CDR2 YYEEEE. The CDR3 DNA reads as TGTGCCAGCAGGGAAGTCAGGGACAACGAGCAGTACTTC. This encodes CASREVRDNEQYF.